One T cell receptor beta chain is described in this entry. Sequenced by immunoSEQ multiplex PCR; TCRdb stores in-frame clones only, minus some. The data contain some 150,000 clones, around nine tenths of them singletons. The CDR3 contains 15 residues. Trimming took 3 bases from V and 4 from J, leaving 13 bases between them. Per the germline V gene, CDR1 is MDHEN and CDR2 is SYDVKM. The data were taken from a study of blood T cell repertoires in COVID-19. Sequencing was done on a sample of PBMCs or T cells enriched from blood (not recorded which). This chain uses TRBV28 with TRBJ1-5; a possible D gene is TRBD1 (6 bases). The receptor was derived from a young woman with acute COVID-19. The CDR3 DNA follows: TGTGCCAGCAGTTTTGTGGGGGACAAAAATCAGCCCCAGCATTTT. It is translated as CASSFVGDKNQPQHF.